The rows below give T cell receptor beta chains drawn from one sample of a study of PD-L1 blockade in urothelial cancer. Some clones are missing from TCRdb's copy, which holds only in-frame ones; the method was immunoSEQ multiplex PCR. Of 60,000 to 65,000 clones in the sample, approximately 80% were seen once. Sequences were derived from PBMCs, sampled around atezolizumab (anti-PD-L1) treatment. The source of these receptors is a man between 65 and 85 years old with urothelial cancer. Both conserved end residues are part of each CDR3. The D gene is left open where the match is weak. Clone size appears in some rows only: once, few, many, or a class for an expanded clone.

.	few	TRBV9	TRBJ2-1	TGTGCCAGCAGCGTGAGGACTGGTGAGCAGTTCTTC	CASSVRTGEQFF
.	.	TRBV6-6	TRBJ2-2	TGTGCCAGCAGCCGCAGTAACACCGGGGAGCTGTTTTTT	CASSRSNTGELFF
TRBD2	.	TRBV5-6	TRBJ2-5	TGTGCCAGCAGCTTGGGCGGGAGGGCCGGGGAGACCCAGTACTTC	CASSLGGRAGETQYF
.	.	TRBV2	TRBJ2-3	TGTGCCAGCAGTGAATCTAGAGATACGCAGTATTTT	CASSESRDTQYF
.	.	TRBV28	TRBJ1-5	TGTGCCAGCATCCAGGGCCCACATCAGCCCCAGCATTTT	CASIQGPHQPQHF
.	.	TRBV19	TRBJ2-7	TGTGCCAGTAGCTCGGGGGTTTACTACGAGCAGTACTTC	CASSSGVYYEQYF
.	.	TRBV6-6	TRBJ2-3	TGTGCCAGCAGTTACGGGGGGTCCACAGATACGCAGTATTTT	CASSYGGSTDTQYF
.	few	TRBV6-6	TRBJ1-5	TGTGCCAGCAGTCGGGGGGAGGCTCAGCCCCAGCATTTT	CASSRGEAQPQHF
TRBD1	.	TRBV7-3	TRBJ2-2	TGTGCCAGCAGCTTACAGGGGGCCGGCTCCGGGGAGCTGTTTTTT	CASSLQGAGSGELFF
TRBD2	.	TRBV30	TRBJ2-7	TGTGCCTGGAGGCTCGGACTAGCGGGAGCGTACGAGCAGTACTTC	CAWRLGLAGAYEQYF
.	.	TRBV7-6	TRBJ1-5	TGTGCCAGCAGCTACAGCAGTGGTGGAAATCAGCCCCAGCATTTT	CASSYSSGGNQPQHF
TRBD1	.	TRBV6-1	TRBJ2-7	TGTGCCAGCAGTGAAGGGGGACAGGCGCCCTACGAGCAGTACTTC	CASSEGGQAPYEQYF
TRBD2	.	TRBV5-8	TRBJ2-1	TGTGCCAGCAGCTTGTTAAGCGGGAGGCTATATGAGCAGTTCTTC	CASSLLSGRLYEQFF
TRBD2	.	TRBV2	TRBJ2-3	TGTGCCAGCATCCTAAGGACTAGCGGGAGAATTAGGGATACGCAGTATTTT	CASILRTSGRIRDTQYF
TRBD2	.	TRBV7-2	TRBJ2-1	TGTGCCAGCAGCTTAGATCGGCTAGCGGGCGCAAATGAGCAGTTCTTC	CASSLDRLAGANEQFF
.	.	TRBV11-2	TRBJ2-3	TGTGCCAGCAGCCGCAGGCGTGCAGATACGCAGTATTTT	CASSRRRADTQYF
.	once	TRBV28	TRBJ2-1	TGTGCCAGCACCCTATCGGACATTTACAATGAGCAGTTCTTC	CASTLSDIYNEQFF
TRBD2	.	TRBV18	TRBJ2-7	TGTGCCAGCTCACCAGCGAGAGGGACTAGCGGCCAATCACCTTCCTACGAGCAGTACTTC	CASSPARGTSGQSPSYEQYF
TRBD2	once	TRBV29-1	TRBJ2-1	TGCAGCGTGGGGGGGAGGGGTTATGAGCAGTTCTTC	CSVGGRGYEQFF
TRBD1	.	TRBV4-2	TRBJ1-1	TGTGCCAGCAGCCCAACCCGACAGGGGACTGAAGCTTTCTTT	CASSPTRQGTEAFF
.	.	TRBV7-8	TRBJ2-7	TGTGCCAGCAGCCAGAACAGGGAAGGCACCTACGAGCAGTACTTC	CASSQNREGTYEQYF
TRBD1	.	TRBV7-2	TRBJ1-2	TGTGCCAGCAGCTTAGGGCCCCAAGACAGGGTCAACTATGGCTACACCTTC	CASSLGPQDRVNYGYTF
.	few	TRBV7-9	TRBJ1-2	TGTGCCAGCAGCTCCGAGTGGTGGGGAGAGGATGGCTACACCTTC	CASSSEWWGEDGYTF
TRBD1	.	TRBV14	TRBJ2-1	TGTGCCAGCAGCCCTCAGGACAGGGGGTTCAATGAGCAGTTCTTC	CASSPQDRGFNEQFF
TRBD2	.	TRBV9	TRBJ2-5	TGTGCCAGCAGCCCATCGGGACTAGCGGGAGAGACCCAGTACTTC	CASSPSGLAGETQYF
TRBD1	.	TRBV6-5	TRBJ2-7	TGTGCCAGCAGACCCGGGACAGGAGTCTACGAGCAGTACTTC	CASRPGTGVYEQYF
TRBD2	.	TRBV5-1	TRBJ2-1	TGCGCCAGCAGCCAAGACGTGGCGGGAGATGGCGATGAGCAGTTCTTC	CASSQDVAGDGDEQFF
.	.	TRBV28	TRBJ1-5	TGTGCCAGCAGTTTAGATGGGAGGGCTCGGCCCCAGCATTTT	CASSLDGRARPQHF
TRBD1	.	TRBV10-3	TRBJ2-7	TGTGCCATCAGTGAGTCGGGACAGGGGGGGTTTCGCGAGCAGTACTTC	CAISESGQGGFREQYF
.	.	TRBV9	TRBJ1-1	TGTGCCAGCAGCCCTCGTAGGGGTGGGACTGAAGCTTTCTTT	CASSPRRGGTEAFF
.	.	TRBV13	TRBJ2-1	TGTGCCAGCAGTCACAACCAGGTAGCGGTTCTTTACAATGAGCAGTTCTTC	CASSHNQVAVLYNEQFF
.	.	TRBV10-3	TRBJ2-1	TGTGCCATCAGTGGATGGGACTCCCTGAATGAGCAGTTCTTC	CAISGWDSLNEQFF
.	.	TRBV30	TRBJ2-7	TGTGCCTGGAGTCCCGGTCTAGCCGAGCAGTACTTC	CAWSPGLAEQYF
TRBD2	.	TRBV5-1	TRBJ2-3	TGCGCCAGCAGCACAGGACTAGCGGGCTCGCCCACAGATACGCAGTATTTT	CASSTGLAGSPTDTQYF
.	.	TRBV29-1	TRBJ1-2	TGCAGCGTTGCCCCCCCGGACACCTATGGCTACACCTTC	CSVAPPDTYGYTF
.	few	TRBV7-8	TRBJ2-1	TGTGCCAGCAGCGCAGGCACCGCCGGGGTCCATGAGCAGTTCTTC	CASSAGTAGVHEQFF
TRBD1	.	TRBV10-3	TRBJ1-5	TGTGCCATCAGTGACAGGGGGGATCAGCCCCAGCATTTT	CAISDRGDQPQHF
TRBD1	.	TRBV5-3	TRBJ2-1	TGTGCCAGAAGCTCCGAACAGGGGTGGGGGTACAATGAGCAGTTCTTC	CARSSEQGWGYNEQFF
TRBD2	.	TRBV7-2	TRBJ2-7	TGTGCCAGCAGCCCACTAGCGGGATCCTACGAGCAGTACTTC	CASSPLAGSYEQYF
TRBD1	.	TRBV28	TRBJ2-1	TGTGCCACCGACAGGGGGGGGACCAATGAGCAGTTCTTC	CATDRGGTNEQFF
TRBD2	.	TRBV19	TRBJ2-2	TGTGCCAGTGGTGGGACTAGCGGGAGTTTCGGGGAGCTGTTTTTT	CASGGTSGSFGELFF
TRBD1	.	TRBV10-3	TRBJ2-7	TGTGCCATCAGGGAGGACAGGGGACGATCCTACGAGCAGTACTTC	CAIREDRGRSYEQYF
.	.	TRBV18	TRBJ2-7	TGTGCCAGCTCACCACCTGGAGGCAGGGAGGTCGAGCAGTACTTC	CASSPPGGREVEQYF
TRBD1	few	TRBV19	TRBJ2-7	TGTGCCAGTACCTCAGGGGGTGAGCAGTACTTC	CASTSGGEQYF
TRBD1	.	TRBV7-2	TRBJ1-4	TGTGCCAGCAGCTCCGGGACAGATGAAAAACTGTTTTTT	CASSSGTDEKLFF
TRBD1	.	TRBV25-1	TRBJ2-3	TGTGCCAGCAGTGAGGGACAGGGAAACACAGATACGCAGTATTTT	CASSEGQGNTDTQYF
TRBD2	.	TRBV5-6	TRBJ2-1	TGTGCCAGCAGCCTAGTGCTAGCGGGAGGCTACAATGAGCAGTTCTTC	CASSLVLAGGYNEQFF
.	.	TRBV28	TRBJ2-7	TGTGCCAGCAGTTCCCCTCCGGGGAGCTCCTACGAGCAGTACTTC	CASSSPPGSSYEQYF
.	.	TRBV28	TRBJ1-1	TGTGCCAGCGGCGATCAGGATTTCGCTGAAGCTTTCTTT	CASGDQDFAEAFF
.	few	TRBV30	TRBJ2-7	TGTGCCTGGAGTAGAGCGGCAGTTTCCTACGAGCAGTACTTC	CAWSRAAVSYEQYF
TRBD2	.	TRBV10-1	TRBJ2-7	TGCGCCAGCATTACCCCCCTCGCGAGGACTAGCGGGAGAGTCGAGCAGTACTTC	CASITPLARTSGRVEQYF
TRBD2	.	TRBV30	TRBJ2-7	TGTGCCTGGAGTGTAAGGTCTAGCGGGACTTACGAGCAGTACTTC	CAWSVRSSGTYEQYF
TRBD2	.	TRBV10-3	TRBJ2-1	TGTGCCATCAGTGAGGGGACTAGCGGGTACAATGAGCAGTTCTTC	CAISEGTSGYNEQFF
.	once	TRBV5-4	TRBJ1-5	TGTGCCAGCAGCTATGGGGGGAATCAGCCCCAGCATTTT	CASSYGGNQPQHF
.	.	TRBV5-4	TRBJ2-1	TGTGCCAGCAGCTTACGGTCGGGCTCCTACAATGAGCAGTTCTTC	CASSLRSGSYNEQFF
.	.	TRBV5-6	TRBJ1-1	TGTGCCAGCCTGCACATGAACACTGAAGCTTTCTTT	CASLHMNTEAFF
TRBD1	.	TRBV30	TRBJ1-2	TGTGCCTGGAGCGTAACCGGGACAGGGAATGGCTACACCTTC	CAWSVTGTGNGYTF
.	.	TRBV6-1	TRBJ1-1	TGTGCCAGCAGTCAATACACTGAAGCTTTCTTT	CASSQYTEAFF
TRBD2	.	TRBV30	TRBJ2-7	TGTGCCTGGACCCGGACTAGCGGGATATACGAGCAGTACTTC	CAWTRTSGIYEQYF